This T cell receptor (beta chain) was recorded in a study of cytomegalovirus exposure and HLA in healthy donors. Study conclusions and caveats: In an earlier analysis, in 620 or so donors, most V segments appeared productive either ~87% or ~30% of the time.

With respect to this clone: Its matching antigen is unknown.

In the PCR, 60 Vbeta and 13 Jbeta primers were used. The table came from immunoSEQ multiplex PCR; TCRdb's copy has only in-frame clones and leaves some out. The table shows roughly 150,000 clones, with roughly 80% occurring only once. This TCR derives from a man aged 45 to 65 in good health and CMV-seropositive. Sequencing was carried out using PBMCs.

CDR3 nucleotides: TGTGCCACCAGCCCGACGGCACAGGGAGGGGGGAAGACCCAGTACTTC. Translated, it gives CATSPTAQGGGKTQYF. The chain couples TRBV15 to TRBJ2-5; D might be TRBD2 (7 bases). Trimming removed 5 bases at V and 6 bases at J, with 22 bases between. Per germline, CDR1 LNHNV and CDR2 YYDKDF (reference sequence). This CDR3 is 16 amino acids long.